The 15 T cell receptor beta chains given below trace back to one sample, sequenced in a study of identical twins. Via MiXCR, TCRdb re-called the 5' RACE reads, giving one row per CDR3 protein. Here the sample spans some 97,000 distinct CDR3 sequences, around 5.5% being singletons. Sequencing was performed on memory T cells sorted from blood. The receptors derive from a woman in her fifties or sixties in good health.

Many counts were recorded for this clonotype. The chain carries TRBV25-1 and TRBJ2-5; TRBD1 matches at 7 bases. Germline V gene data show CDR1 as MGHDK and CDR2 as SYGVNS. The CDR3 runs 18 residues. After removal of 3 bases from V and 2 bases from J, the junction contained 15 bases not matched to a gene. The CDR3 region is CASSDDRAGAVPQETQYF. CDR3 coding DNA: TGTGCCAGCAGTGACGACAGGGCAGGGGCGGTTCCTCAAGAGACCCAGTACTTC.

The chain couples TRBV20-1 to TRBJ2-5, with D uncertain. Germline-derived CDR1 and CDR2 are DFQATT and SNEGSKA (reference sequence). The CDR3 has 11 amino acids. V was clipped by 5 bases and J by 0 bases, with 4 bases between them. The CDR3 nucleotides read TGCAGTGCTTTCCACCAAGAGACCCAGTACTTC. It translates to CSAFHQETQYF.

Regarding this clonotype: It may be a read error: a sequence one base away is much more abundant. The chain employs TRBV29-1 and TRBJ2-3, with D perhaps matching TRBD1 or TRBD2 (5 bases each). The germline V gene encodes CDR1 SQVTM and CDR2 ANQGSEA. Trimming pared 7 bases from V and 2 bases from J, leaving 16 bases between. The CDR3 contains 14 residues. The CDR3 DNA follows: TGCAGCGCTGAGTCCGGGACCATCACAGATACGCAGTATTTT. It codes for CSAESGTITDTQYF.

Many counts were recorded for this clonotype. The chain uses TRBV7-9 and TRBJ2-1, with 9 bases fitting TRBD2. Germline CDR1 SEHNR, CDR2 FQNEAQ (reference sequence). The CDR3 has 14 amino acids. V lost 7 bases and J lost 8; bases outside the gene matches: 9. DNA of the CDR3: TGTGCCAGCATACCGGGACTAGCTTTCTATGAGCAGTTCTTC. It translates to CASIPGLAFYEQFF.

This clonotype was counted many times. This chain joins TRBV5-5 and TRBJ2-2; TRBD2 matches at 9 bases. Per the germline V gene, CDR1 is SGHKS and CDR2 is YYEKEE (reference sequence). V shed 0 bases and J 6 bases; nucleotides not matched to a gene: 6. The CDR3 length is 16 residues. The CDR3 loop is CASSLGGTSPPGELFF. The CDR3 DNA sequence: TGTGCCAGCAGCTTGGGCGGGACTAGCCCACCCGGGGAGCTGTTTTTT.

This clonotype has ten or more counts. This sequence joins TRBV20-1 and TRBJ2-1, with 7 bases lining up with TRBD1. The germline V gene encodes CDR1 DFQATT and CDR2 SNEGSKA (reference sequence). Trimming at V came to 5 bases and at J to 6 bases, leaving 10 bases not matched to a gene. This CDR3 contains 14 residues. This CDR3 is CSAPLLPGGNEQFF. CDR3 sequence (DNA): TGCAGTGCTCCCCTGCTCCCAGGGGGCAATGAGCAGTTCTTC.

The chain combines TRBV30 with TRBJ1-6; no firm D call. Per the germline V gene, CDR1 is GTSNPN and CDR2 is SVGIG (reference sequence). The length of the CDR3 is 14 residues. Trimming shortened V by 4 bases and J by 8 bases, and 15 bases separated the two germline ends. CDR3 amino acids: CAWMGGSWYSPLHF. The CDR3 region has the DNA TGTGCCTGGATGGGAGGGAGTTGGTATTCACCCCTCCACTTT.

This clonotype was picked up many times. The gene calls are TRBV30 and TRBJ2-3; 7 bases fit TRBD2. There are 15 residues in the CDR3. Germline loops: CDR1 GTSNPN, CDR2 SVGIG (reference sequence). With 2 bases clipped from V and 0 bases from J, the junction kept 5 bases outside the gene matches. The CDR3 DNA reads as TGTGCCTGGAGTAAGAGCGGGGCTAGCACAGATACGCAGTATTTT. Translating it yields CAWSKSGASTDTQYF. Full variable domain (remainder filled in from reference TRBV30 and TRBJ2-3): SQTIHQWPATLVQPVGSPLSLECTVEGTSNPNLYWYRQAAGRGLQLLFYSVGIGQISSEVPQNLSASRPQDRQFILSSKKLLLSDSGFYLCAWSKSGASTDTQYFGPGTRLTVL.

Many counts were recorded for this clonotype. The J gene is TRBJ1-4, the V gene TRBV2; 7 nucleotides agree with TRBD1. J lost 5 bases, V lost 6 bases, and 12 bases had no gene match. The CDR3 consists of 16 residues. Per the germline V gene, CDR1 is SNHLY and CDR2 is FYNNEI. For the CDR3, the DNA is TGTGCCAGCAGGCGCACCGCAGGGGGGATAAATGAAAAACTGTTTTTT. It specifies CASRRTAGGINEKLFF.

The sample holds many counts of this clonotype. This chain links TRBV20-1 with TRBJ2-1, with 10 nucleotides matching TRBD2. Trimming at V came to 5 bases and at J to 1 base, leaving 8 bases not matched to a gene. Germline CDR1 and CDR2: DFQATT and SNEGSKA (reference sequence). CDR3 length: 16 amino acids. Here the CDR3 reads CSAPRLAGLSYNEQFF. Here the CDR3 DNA reads TGCAGTGCTCCCCGACTAGCGGGCCTTTCCTACAATGAGCAGTTCTTC.

The sample holds a few counts of this clonotype. V gene TRBV19 combines with J gene TRBJ2-1; 8 bases are shared with TRBD2. The germline gives CDR1 LNHDA, CDR2 SQIVND (reference sequence). The CDR3 sequence is 16 residues long. Trimming took 3 bases from V and 10 from J; bases not matched to a gene: 14. The CDR3 nucleotides are TGTGCCAGTAGTATGGTGAGGACTAGCCGCGCAGGGGAGCAGTTCTTC. It encodes CASSMVRTSRAGEQFF. The full variable domain, its missing parts supplied by reference TRBV19 and TRBJ2-1, is DGGITQSPKYLFRKEGQNVTLSCEQNLNHDAMYWYRQDPGQGLRLIYYSQIVNDFQKGDIAEGYSVSREKKESFPLTVTSAQKNPTAFYLCASSMVRTSRAGEQFFGPGTRLTVL.

This clonotype has more than one count but fewer than ten. This rearrangement joins TRBV20-1 to TRBJ1-1; TRBD1 might be the D (5 bases). V was shortened by 3 bases and J by 0 bases, with 11 bases between the two germline ends. CDR1 and CDR2 (germline): DFQATT, SNEGSKA (reference sequence). This CDR3 comprises 14 residues. The CDR3 spells CSASQGSLNTEAFF. CDR3 nucleotide sequence: TGCAGTGCTAGTCAGGGTTCCTTGAACACTGAAGCTTTCTTT.

This clonotype was recorded at least ten times. The CDR3 DNA follows: TGTGCCAGCAGCGATGCGGGACGGAAGTTTAACTATGGCTACACCTTC. Translation: CASSDAGRKFNYGYTF. This chain joins TRBV9 and TRBJ1-2; a possible D gene is TRBD1 (5 bases). The germline V gene encodes CDR1 SGDLS and CDR2 YYNGEE. The V end lost 3 bases, the J end lost 1 base, and 16 bases lay between the germline ends. This CDR3 region has 16 residues.

At least ten counts were recorded for this clonotype. This chain connects TRBV20-1 to TRBJ2-2; 7 nucleotides match TRBD1. The CDR3 loop spans 15 amino acids. V was pared by 1 base and J by 7 bases, with 9 bases of the junction left unmatched. CDR1 and CDR2 from the germline V gene are DFQATT and SNEGSKA (reference sequence). The CDR3 reads CSARAPTGAGGELFF. CDR3 sequence (DNA): TGCAGTGCTAGAGCCCCTACAGGGGCGGGCGGGGAGCTGTTTTTT.

This clonotype came up many times. This chain joins TRBV7-9 and TRBJ2-2; 9 bases fit TRBD2. Germline CDR1 SEHNR, CDR2 FQNEAQ (reference sequence). This CDR3 is built from 15 residues. The V gene end was trimmed by 8 bases and the J gene end by 4 bases; junction bases not matched to a gene: 8. The CDR3 bases are TGTGCCAGCCGCGGGGGGGCGGGCTCCACCGGGGAGCTGTTTTTT. This translates into CASRGGAGSTGELFF. The full variable domain, rest sourced from reference TRBV7-9 and TRBJ2-2, is DTGVSQNPRHKITKRGQNVTFRCDPISEHNRLYWYRQTLGQGPEFLTYFQNEAQLEKSRLLSDRFSAERPKGSFSTLEIQRTEQGDSAMYLCASRGGAGSTGELFFGEGSRLTVL.